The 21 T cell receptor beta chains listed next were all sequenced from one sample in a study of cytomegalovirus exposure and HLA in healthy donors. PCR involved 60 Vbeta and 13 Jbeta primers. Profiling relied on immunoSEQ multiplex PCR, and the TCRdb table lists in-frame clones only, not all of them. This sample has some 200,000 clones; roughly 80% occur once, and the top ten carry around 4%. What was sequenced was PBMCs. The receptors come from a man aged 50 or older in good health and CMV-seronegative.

The CDR3 DNA reads TGTGCCAGCAGGGAGTCACCTGGGGCCAACGTCCTGACTTTC. It yields the protein CASRESPGANVLTF. J is TRBJ2-6 and V is TRBV2; D ambiguous. Trimming took 6 bases from V and 2 from J, leaving 8 bases between them. The CDR3 loop spans 14 amino acids. Germline loops: CDR1 SNHLY, CDR2 FYNNEI.

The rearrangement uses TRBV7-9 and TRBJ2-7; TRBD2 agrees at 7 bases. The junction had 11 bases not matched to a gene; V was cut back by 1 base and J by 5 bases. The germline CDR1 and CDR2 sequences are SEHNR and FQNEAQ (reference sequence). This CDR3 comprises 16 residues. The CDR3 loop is CASSLEGPYRGDEQYF. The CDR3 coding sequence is TGTGCCAGCAGCTTAGAGGGGCCCTACCGGGGGGACGAGCAGTACTTC.

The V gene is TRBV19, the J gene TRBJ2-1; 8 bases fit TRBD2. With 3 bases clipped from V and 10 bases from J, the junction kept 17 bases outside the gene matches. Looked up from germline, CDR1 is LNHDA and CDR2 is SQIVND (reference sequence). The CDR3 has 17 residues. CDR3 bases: TGTGCCAGTAGTATGAGTTCTAACCCGGGGGGGCCGAGGGAGCAGTTCTTC. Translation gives CASSMSSNPGGPREQFF.

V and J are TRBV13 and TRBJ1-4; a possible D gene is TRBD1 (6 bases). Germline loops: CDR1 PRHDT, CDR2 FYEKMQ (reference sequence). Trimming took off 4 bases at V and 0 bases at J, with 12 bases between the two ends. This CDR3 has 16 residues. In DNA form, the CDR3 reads TGTGCCAGCAGCTGGGGACAACGTGCAACTAATGAAAAACTGTTTTTT. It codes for CASSWGQRATNEKLFF.

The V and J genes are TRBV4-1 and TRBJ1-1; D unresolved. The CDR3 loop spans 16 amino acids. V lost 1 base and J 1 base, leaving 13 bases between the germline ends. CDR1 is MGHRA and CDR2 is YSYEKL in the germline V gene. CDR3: CASSQGPVRGNTEAFF. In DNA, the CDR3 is TGCGCCAGCAGCCAAGGGCCAGTCCGGGGGAACACTGAAGCTTTCTTT.

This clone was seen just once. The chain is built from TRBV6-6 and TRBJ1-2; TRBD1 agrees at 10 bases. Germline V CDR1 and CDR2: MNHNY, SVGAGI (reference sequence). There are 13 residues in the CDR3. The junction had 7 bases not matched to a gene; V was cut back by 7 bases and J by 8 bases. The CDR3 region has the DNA TGTGCCAGCACTTCCGGGACAGGGGTGGGCTACACCTTC. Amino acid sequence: CASTSGTGVGYTF.

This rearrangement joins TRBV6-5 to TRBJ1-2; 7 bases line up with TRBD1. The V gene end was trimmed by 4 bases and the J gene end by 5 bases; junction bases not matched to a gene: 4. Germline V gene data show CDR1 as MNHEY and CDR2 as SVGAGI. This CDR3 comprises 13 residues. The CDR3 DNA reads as TGTGCCAGCAGTTCCGTACAGGGGTATGGCTACACCTTC. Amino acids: CASSSVQGYGYTF.

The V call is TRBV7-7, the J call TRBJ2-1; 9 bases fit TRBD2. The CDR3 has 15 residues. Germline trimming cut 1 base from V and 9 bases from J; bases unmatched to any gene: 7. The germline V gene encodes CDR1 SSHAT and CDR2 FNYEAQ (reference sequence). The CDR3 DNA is TGTGCCAGCAGCTTAGGCGGGGGGGTGGGTGGTGAGCAGTTCTTC. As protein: CASSLGGGVGGEQFF.

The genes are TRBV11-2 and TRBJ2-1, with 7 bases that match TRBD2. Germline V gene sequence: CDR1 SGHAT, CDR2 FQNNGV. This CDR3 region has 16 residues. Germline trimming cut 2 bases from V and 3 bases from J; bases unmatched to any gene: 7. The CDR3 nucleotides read TGTGCCAGCAGCTTATCCCTCAGCGGGGTCTACAATGAGCAGTTCTTC. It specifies CASSLSLSGVYNEQFF. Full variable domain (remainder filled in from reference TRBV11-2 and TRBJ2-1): EAGVAQSPRYKIIEKRQSVAFWCNPISGHATLYWYQQILGQGPKLLIQFQNNGVVDDSQLPKDRFSAERLKGVDSTLKIQPAKLEDSAVYLCASSLSLSGVYNEQFFGPGTRLTVL.

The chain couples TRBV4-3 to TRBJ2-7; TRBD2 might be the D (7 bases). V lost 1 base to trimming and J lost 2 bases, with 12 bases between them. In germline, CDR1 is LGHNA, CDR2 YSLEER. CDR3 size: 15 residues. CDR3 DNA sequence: TGCGCCAGCAGCCAAGGCGGGGGCCTTACCTACGAGCAGTACTTC. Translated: CASSQGGGLTYEQYF.

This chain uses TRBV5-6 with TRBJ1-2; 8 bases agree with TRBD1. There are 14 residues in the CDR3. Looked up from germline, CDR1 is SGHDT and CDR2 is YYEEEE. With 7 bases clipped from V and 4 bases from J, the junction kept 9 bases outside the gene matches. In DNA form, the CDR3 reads TGTGCCAGCGCCTTTGGGACAGGACGCTATGGCTACACCTTC. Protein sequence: CASAFGTGRYGYTF.

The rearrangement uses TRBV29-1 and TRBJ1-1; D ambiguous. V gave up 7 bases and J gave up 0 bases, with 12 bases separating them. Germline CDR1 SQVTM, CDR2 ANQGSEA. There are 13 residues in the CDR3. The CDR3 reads CSAVSEMNTEAFF. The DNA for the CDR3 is TGCAGCGCCGTAAGTGAGATGAACACTGAAGCTTTCTTT.

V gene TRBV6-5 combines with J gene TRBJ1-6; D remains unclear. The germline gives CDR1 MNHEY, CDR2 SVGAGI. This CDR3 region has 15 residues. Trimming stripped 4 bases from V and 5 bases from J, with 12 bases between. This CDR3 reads CASSSSALNNSPLHF. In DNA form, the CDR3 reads TGTGCCAGCAGTTCCTCAGCCCTGAATAATTCACCCCTCCACTTT.

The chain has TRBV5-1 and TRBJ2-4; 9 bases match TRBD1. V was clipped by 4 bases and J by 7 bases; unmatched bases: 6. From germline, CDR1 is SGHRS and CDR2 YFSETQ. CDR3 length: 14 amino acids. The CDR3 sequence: CASSLGQGGNIQYF. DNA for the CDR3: TGCGCCAGCAGCCTGGGACAGGGAGGCAACATTCAGTACTTC.

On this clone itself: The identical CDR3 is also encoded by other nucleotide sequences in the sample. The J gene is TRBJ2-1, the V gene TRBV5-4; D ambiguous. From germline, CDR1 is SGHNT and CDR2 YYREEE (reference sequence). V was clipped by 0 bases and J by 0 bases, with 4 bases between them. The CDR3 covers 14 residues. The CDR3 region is CASSLASSYNEQFF. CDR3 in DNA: TGTGCCAGCAGCTTGGCTAGCTCCTACAATGAGCAGTTCTTC.

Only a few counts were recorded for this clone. In DNA, the CDR3 is TGTGCCAGCAGCCTCGACACCATTGGCACTGAAGCTTTCTTT. Translating it yields CASSLDTIGTEAFF. This chain joins TRBV5-6 and TRBJ1-1; no clear D gene. The ends were cut back, 4 bases at V and 4 bases at J, with 14 bases in the middle. Germline lookup yields CDR1 SGHDT and CDR2 YYEEEE. The CDR3 is made up of 14 amino acids.

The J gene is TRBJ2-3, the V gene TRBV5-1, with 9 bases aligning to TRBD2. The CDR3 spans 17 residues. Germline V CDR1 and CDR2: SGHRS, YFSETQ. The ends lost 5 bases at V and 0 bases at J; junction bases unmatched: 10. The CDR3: CASSGLRGGVSTDTQYF. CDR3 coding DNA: TGCGCCAGCAGTGGTTTGCGGGGGGGCGTTAGCACAGATACGCAGTATTTT.

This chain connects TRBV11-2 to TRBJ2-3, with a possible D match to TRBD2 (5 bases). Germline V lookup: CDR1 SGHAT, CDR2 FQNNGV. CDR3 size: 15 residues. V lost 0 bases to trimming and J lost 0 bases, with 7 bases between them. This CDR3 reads CASSLDGISTDTQYF. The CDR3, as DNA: TGTGCCAGCAGCTTAGACGGGATTAGCACAGATACGCAGTATTTT.

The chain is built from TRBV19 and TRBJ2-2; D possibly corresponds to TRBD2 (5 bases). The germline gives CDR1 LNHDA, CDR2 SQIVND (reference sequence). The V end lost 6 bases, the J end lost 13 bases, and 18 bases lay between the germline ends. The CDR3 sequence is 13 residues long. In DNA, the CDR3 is TGTGCCAGTAGCATCGACACTCGGGGAAGGCTGTTTTTT. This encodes CASSIDTRGRLFF.

CDR3 sequence: CASSIRGLRGTEAFF. The CDR3 DNA is TGTGCCAGTAGTATTAGGGGCCTTAGGGGCACTGAAGCTTTCTTT. The rearrangement joins TRBV19 to TRBJ1-1, with a tentative D call TRBD1 (5 bases). The V gene lost 3 bases and the J gene lost 4 bases, with 15 bases spanning the gap. The CDR3 totals 15 residues. CDR1 and CDR2 (germline): LNHDA, SQIVND (reference sequence).

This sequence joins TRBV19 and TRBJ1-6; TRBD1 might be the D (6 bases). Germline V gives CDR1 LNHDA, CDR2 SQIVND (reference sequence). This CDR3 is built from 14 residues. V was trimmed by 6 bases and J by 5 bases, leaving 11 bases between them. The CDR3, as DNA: TGTGCCAGTAGAGGGGAGGGGGATAATTCACCCCTCCACTTT. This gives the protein CASRGEGDNSPLHF.